These 12 T cell receptor beta chains were sequenced from one sample in a study of blood T cell repertoires in COVID-19. The table came from immunoSEQ multiplex PCR; TCRdb's copy has only in-frame clones and leaves some out. The sample holds 30,000 to 40,000 clones, less than 90% seen once. The specimen was peripheral blood. The receptors shown here come from a man in his 70s with active COVID-19.

The chain links TRBV7-6 to TRBJ2-7, with D tentatively TRBD2 (6 bases). V lost 5 bases and J lost 0, with 14 bases in between. Germline V gene data show CDR1 as SGHVS and CDR2 as FNYEAQ. The CDR3 sequence is 15 residues long. CDR3 residues: CASSPGTSSSYEQYF. The CDR3 nucleotides are TGTGCCAGCAGCCCTGGGACTTCCAGCTCCTACGAGCAGTACTTC.

The chain joins TRBV7-2 to TRBJ2-1, with 13 bases matching TRBD2. The CDR3 loop spans 18 amino acids. The junction had 5 bases not matched to a gene; V was cut back by 3 bases and J by 0 bases. The germline gives CDR1 SGHTA, CDR2 FQGNSA. Here the CDR3 reads CASSLGLAGLSSYNEQFF. CDR3 in DNA: TGTGCCAGCAGCTTGGGACTAGCGGGGCTTAGCTCCTACAATGAGCAGTTCTTC.

This chain connects TRBV10-3 to TRBJ1-6; D not certain. V was cut by 8 bases and J by 7 bases, with 18 bases left in between. Germline lookup yields CDR1 ENHRY and CDR2 SYGVKD. CDR3 length equals 15 residues. The CDR3 DNA follows: TGTGCCATCCAAGACAATTGGGCAGTAAATTCACCCCTCCACTTT. Its protein is CAIQDNWAVNSPLHF.

CDR3 sequence (DNA): TGTGCCAGCAGTTTCGAACCAGGGGCTCCCTACGAGCAGTACTTC. This encodes CASSFEPGAPYEQYF. This chain joins TRBV27 and TRBJ2-7; TRBD1 is a possible D gene (6 bases). The CDR3 has 15 residues. The V gene lost 3 bases and the J gene lost 2 bases, with 14 bases spanning the gap. Germline lookup yields CDR1 MNHEY and CDR2 SMNVEV (reference sequence).

This chain links TRBV19 with TRBJ1-5; TRBD1 matches at 11 bases. Germline loops: CDR1 LNHDA, CDR2 SQIVND (reference sequence). The CDR3 is made up of 16 amino acids. The junction had 5 bases not matched to a gene; V was cut back by 1 base and J by 6 bases. This chain's CDR3 is CASSIAWTGGGQPQHF. CDR3 sequence (DNA): TGTGCCAGTAGTATAGCGTGGACAGGGGGCGGTCAGCCCCAGCATTTT. The full variable domain, its missing parts supplied by reference TRBV19 and TRBJ1-5, is DGGITQSPKYLFRKEGQNVTLSCEQNLNHDAMYWYRQDPGQGLRLIYYSQIVNDFQKGDIAEGYSVSREKKESFPLTVTSAQKNPTAFYLCASSIAWTGGGQPQHFGDGTRLSIL.

This clone was seen only a few times. The chain employs TRBV5-1 and TRBJ1-6; 8 positions match TRBD1. In germline, CDR1 is SGHRS, CDR2 YFSETQ. V was clipped by 6 bases and J by 8 bases; unmatched bases: 4. The CDR3 is 13 residues long. The CDR3 bases are TGCGCCAGCATGGCAGGGGGCTATTCACCCCTCCACTTT. Translating gives CASMAGGYSPLHF.

V usage is TRBV30 and J usage is TRBJ2-7, with 11 bases lining up with TRBD2. The length of the CDR3 is 13 residues. The ends lost 4 bases at V and 4 bases at J; junction bases unmatched: 3. Germline V CDR1 and CDR2: GTSNPN, SVGIG (reference sequence). The CDR3 coding sequence is TGTGCCTGGACTAGCGGGAGGACTTACGAGCAGTACTTC. Translated, it gives CAWTSGRTYEQYF.

This chain connects TRBV7-9 to TRBJ2-7; 8 positions match TRBD1. Trimming at V came to 5 bases and at J to 7 bases, leaving 13 bases not matched to a gene. This CDR3 has 15 amino acids. CDR1 and CDR2 (germline): SEHNR, FQNEAQ (reference sequence). DNA of the CDR3: TGTGCCAGCAGCATGGACAGGGCGCGAGGGGGGGAGCAGTACTTC. Its translation: CASSMDRARGGEQYF. The variable domain in full, with the rest retrieved from reference TRBV7-9 and TRBJ2-7, is DTGVSQNPRHKITKRGQNVTFRCDPISEHNRLYWYRQTLGQGPEFLTYFQNEAQLEKSRLLSDRFSAERPKGSFSTLEIQRTEQGDSAMYLCASSMDRARGGEQYFGPGTRLTVT.

The V gene is TRBV13, the J gene TRBJ2-5; 9 positions agree with TRBD2. The CDR3 is 17 amino acids. Germline V lookup: CDR1 PRHDT, CDR2 FYEKMQ (reference sequence). V was pared by 2 bases and J by 1 base, with 8 bases of the junction left unmatched. CDR3 protein: CASSLRTNSGSQETQYF. Written as DNA, the CDR3 is TGTGCCAGCAGCTTACGCACGAATAGCGGGAGCCAAGAGACCCAGTACTTC.

The chain employs TRBV7-2 and TRBJ2-3, with 7 bases lining up with TRBD2. This CDR3 is 14 amino acids long. V shed 5 bases, J shed 2 bases, and the junction held 4 bases outside the gene matches. Germline CDR1 is SGHTA and CDR2 is FQGNSA. CDR3 nucleotides: TGTGCCAGCAGCCCGGGACTATCCACAGATACGCAGTATTTT. Protein product: CASSPGLSTDTQYF.

V gene TRBV5-4 combines with J gene TRBJ2-5; 8 bases are shared with TRBD1. The J segment lost 4 bases and the V segment lost 3 bases, leaving 11 bases of the junction unmatched. Per germline, CDR1 SGHNT and CDR2 YYREEE (reference sequence). The length of the CDR3 is 16 residues. CDR3 protein: CASSSAGGFDGETQYF. The CDR3 coding sequence is TGTGCCAGCAGCTCGGCAGGGGGCTTTGATGGAGAGACCCAGTACTTC.

The rearrangement links TRBV14 to TRBJ2-3, with TRBD2 identical over 8 bases. J lost 1 base, V lost 4 bases, and 1 base had no gene match. This CDR3 is built from 14 residues. The germline V gene encodes CDR1 SGHDN and CDR2 FVKESK. The CDR3 region has the DNA TGTGCCAGCAGCCGACTAGCGCGCACAGATACGCAGTATTTT. Translating gives CASSRLARTDTQYF.